What follows are 29 T cell receptor beta chains derived from one specimen sequenced in a study of blood T cell repertoires in COVID-19. Clones were read by immunoSEQ multiplex PCR, and TCRdb kept only the in-frame ones, dropping some. In the table there are about 330,000 clones, approximately 90% of which are singletons. Sequenced: PBMCs or T cells enriched from blood (not recorded which). The source of these receptors is a woman in her 30s who had recovered from COVID-19.

The DNA of the CDR3 is TGTGCCACCAGCAGAGGACAGGGTGCCACCGGGGAGCTGTTTTTT. Translated: CATSRGQGATGELFF. V gene TRBV15 combines with J gene TRBJ2-2; TRBD1 agrees at 7 bases. The CDR3 length is 15 residues. Germline lookup yields CDR1 LNHNV and CDR2 YYDKDF (reference sequence). Losses at the gene ends were 1 base for V and 4 bases for J; bases not matched to a gene: 3. The variable domain in full, completed from reference TRBV15 and TRBJ2-2, reads DAMVIQNPRYQVTQFGKPVTLSCSQTLNHNVMYWYQQKSSQAPKLLFHYYDKDFNNEADTPDNFQSRRPNTSFCFLDIRSPGLGDTAMYLCATSRGQGATGELFFGEGSRLTVL.

V gene TRBV5-6 combines with J gene TRBJ1-5; TRBD1 aligns across 12 bases. V dropped 1 base and J dropped 3; count of bases not matched to a gene: 11. Germline CDR1 is SGHDT and CDR2 is YYEEEE. The length of the CDR3 is 19 residues. CDR3 residues: CASSLWFGTGGPNNQPQHF. CDR3 coding DNA: TGTGCCAGCAGCTTGTGGTTCGGGACAGGGGGCCCTAACAATCAGCCCCAGCATTTT.

The chain joins TRBV15 to TRBJ1-5; 7 positions agree with TRBD1. The junction had 17 bases not matched to a gene; V was cut back by 0 bases and J by 6 bases. The CDR3 is made up of 19 amino acids. Germline CDR1 LNHNV, CDR2 YYDKDF (reference sequence). CDR3 sequence reads: CATSRDYRRGMGKGQPQHF. CDR3 nucleotide sequence: TGTGCCACCAGCAGAGATTACCGCAGGGGGATGGGTAAGGGTCAGCCCCAGCATTTT.

V is TRBV4-2 and J is TRBJ1-3, with TRBD1 as a possible D gene (5 bases). V was trimmed by 0 bases and J by 2 bases, leaving 11 bases between them. Germline values: CDR1 LGHNA, CDR2 YNFKEQ. This CDR3 has 16 residues. The CDR3 DNA follows: TGTGCCAGCAGCCAAGATGGGTCGGGGGCTGGAAACACCATATATTTT. Amino acid sequence: CASSQDGSGAGNTIYF.

The chain recombines TRBV5-6 with TRBJ1-5, with unresolved D. The CDR3 runs to 13 residues. Germline loops: CDR1 SGHDT, CDR2 YYEEEE. V lost 0 bases and J lost 4, with 5 bases in between. DNA of the CDR3: TGTGCCAGCAGCTTGGGGCCTAATCAGCCCCAGCATTTT. Translation: CASSLGPNQPQHF.

The chain is built from TRBV2 and TRBJ1-6; 10 bases are a match to TRBD1. Trimming cost V 6 bases and J 0 bases; bases outside gene matches: 8. The CDR3 covers 18 residues. Germline V gives CDR1 SNHLY, CDR2 FYNNEI. The CDR3 DNA is TGTGCCAGCAGCTGGGACAGGGGATTAAGCTCCTATAATTCACCCCTCCACTTT. Protein product: CASSWDRGLSSYNSPLHF.

The CDR3 spells CAISGSPTGTGELFF. CDR3 nucleotide sequence: TGTGCCATCAGTGGGAGCCCTACGGGCACCGGGGAGCTGTTTTTT. The chain links TRBV10-3 to TRBJ2-2; D is undetermined. V was clipped by 4 bases and J by 4 bases, with 13 bases between them. The V gene's germline CDR1 is ENHRY and CDR2 SYGVKD. The CDR3 consists of 15 residues.

The rearrangement joins TRBV25-1 to TRBJ1-6, with no clear D. There are 14 residues in the CDR3. The germline V gene encodes CDR1 MGHDK and CDR2 SYGVNS. V gave up 4 bases and J gave up 9 bases, with 13 bases separating them. The CDR3 sequence is CASSATRELSPLHF. The CDR3 DNA is TGTGCCAGCAGTGCAACACGGGAACTTTCACCCCTCCACTTT.

The gene calls are TRBV2 and TRBJ1-1, with TRBD1 matching 9 bases. Germline V lookup: CDR1 SNHLY, CDR2 FYNNEI. Losses at the gene ends were 10 bases for V and 7 bases for J; bases not matched to a gene: 10. The CDR3 spans 13 residues. The CDR3 DNA follows: TGTGCCACCAGGACAGGGGATGGTATTGAAGCTTTCTTT. This gives the protein CATRTGDGIEAFF.

The rearrangement joins TRBV5-1 to TRBJ1-1, with a weak D call TRBD1 (5 bases). The CDR3 is made up of 15 amino acids. The V gene's germline CDR1 is SGHRS and CDR2 YFSETQ. V was pared by 0 bases and J by 1 base, with 10 bases between. The CDR3, as DNA: TGCGCCAGCAGCTTGGAGGACACAACGAACACTGAAGCTTTCTTT. This translates into CASSLEDTTNTEAFF.

This clone appeared once. This chain uses TRBV5-1 with TRBJ2-1; TRBD2 aligns across 9 bases. The length of the CDR3 is 14 residues. J was trimmed by 5 bases and V by 6 bases; bases with no gene match: 6. CDR1 and CDR2 (germline): SGHRS, YFSETQ. The CDR3, as DNA: TGCGCCAGCAACCAGCGGGGGGATCACAATGAGCAGTTCTTC. Its protein is CASNQRGDHNEQFF.

This rearrangement joins TRBV9 to TRBJ1-2; D remains unclear. Trimming stripped 2 bases from V and 2 bases from J, with 7 bases between. This CDR3 region has 13 residues. Germline CDR1 SGDLS, CDR2 YYNGEE. The CDR3 nucleotides are TGTGCCAGCAGCGTCGGACTAAACTATGGCTACACCTTC. It yields the protein CASSVGLNYGYTF. Supplemented by reference TRBV9 and TRBJ1-2, the full variable domain reads DSGVTQTPKHLITATGQRVTLRCSPRSGDLSVYWYQQSLDQGLQFLIQYYNGEERAKGNILERFSAQQFPDLHSELNLSSLELGDSALYFCASSVGLNYGYTFGSGTRLTVV.

V and J are TRBV6-4 and TRBJ2-3; the D gene is possibly TRBD1 (6 bases). The CDR3 sequence is 14 residues long. Germline values: CDR1 MRHNA, CDR2 SNTAGT. V lost 4 bases, J lost 1 base, and 9 bases lay in between. This CDR3 is CASSAKGGTDTQYF. The CDR3 nucleotides read TGTGCCAGCAGTGCCAAGGGGGGCACAGATACGCAGTATTTT.

This clone appeared a few times. The chain employs TRBV5-1 and TRBJ1-2; D gene ambiguous. From germline, CDR1 is SGHRS and CDR2 YFSETQ. The CDR3 sequence is 14 residues long. Trimming cost V 0 bases and J 4 bases, with 10 bases left between them. The CDR3 loop is CASSLDGLGYGYTF. CDR3 DNA sequence: TGCGCCAGCAGCTTGGACGGCCTAGGCTATGGCTACACCTTC.

This clone was recorded only once. The chain employs TRBV24-1 and TRBJ1-2; D uncertain. The V gene's germline CDR1 is KGHDR and CDR2 SFDVKD. The V end lost 3 bases, the J end lost 0 bases, and 7 bases lay between the germline ends. The CDR3 is 14 residues long. The CDR3 reads CATSDASANYGYTF. In nucleotides, the CDR3 is TGTGCCACCAGTGATGCCTCAGCTAACTATGGCTACACCTTC.

The chain joins TRBV7-9 to TRBJ1-6, with D possibly TRBD1 on 6 matching bases. The CDR3 consists of 13 residues. CDR1 and CDR2 (germline): SEHNR, FQNEAQ (reference sequence). V was pared by 4 bases and J by 8 bases, with 9 bases between. CDR3: CASSSQGHSPLHF. CDR3 DNA sequence: TGTGCCAGCAGCTCCCAGGGGCATTCACCCCTCCACTTT.

The chain recombines TRBV5-1 with TRBJ1-2, with a possible D match to TRBD1 (6 bases). CDR1 and CDR2 from the germline V gene are SGHRS and YFSETQ. The CDR3 consists of 16 residues. Trimming pared 0 bases from V and 8 bases from J, leaving 20 bases between. CDR3 loop: CASSLAQGFLNRGYTF. CDR3 nucleotides: TGCGCCAGCAGCTTGGCACAGGGTTTCCTCAATCGGGGCTACACCTTC.

In its sample, this clone was seen a few times. V gene TRBV11-2 combines with J gene TRBJ1-6, with a possible D match to TRBD1 (5 bases). Germline V CDR1 and CDR2: SGHAT, FQNNGV. There are 14 residues in the CDR3. V gave up 5 bases and J gave up 9 bases, with 14 bases separating them. CDR3 sequence (DNA): TGTGCCAGCAGCCTCGGACCGGGGGGTTCACCCCTCCACTTT. Residues: CASSLGPGGSPLHF.

This clone was seen once. The chain links TRBV19 to TRBJ1-4; 8 bases are shared with TRBD1. The germline V gene encodes CDR1 LNHDA and CDR2 SQIVND (reference sequence). V was clipped by 6 bases and J by 5 bases; unmatched bases: 5. The CDR3 length is 14 residues. CDR3 sequence: CASRRQGLNEKLFF. In DNA form, the CDR3 reads TGTGCCAGTAGAAGACAGGGGTTAAATGAAAAACTGTTTTTT. Full variable domain (remainder filled in from reference TRBV19 and TRBJ1-4): DGGITQSPKYLFRKEGQNVTLSCEQNLNHDAMYWYRQDPGQGLRLIYYSQIVNDFQKGDIAEGYSVSREKKESFPLTVTSAQKNPTAFYLCASRRQGLNEKLFFGSGTQLSVL.

This clone was seen only once. The chain combines TRBV29-1 with TRBJ2-7, with D unresolved. The ends were cut back, 5 bases at V and 3 bases at J, with 23 bases in the middle. In germline, CDR1 is SQVTM, CDR2 ANQGSEA. CDR3 length: 16 residues. The CDR3 is CSVLTPDKSHDYEQYF. Written as DNA, the CDR3 is TGCAGCGTTTTAACTCCCGACAAGTCTCACGACTACGAGCAGTACTTC.

The chain has TRBV9 and TRBJ2-3; possibly TRBD2 for D (5 bases). Trimming removed 4 bases at V and 6 bases at J, with 9 bases between. The length of the CDR3 is 12 residues. CDR1 SGDLS and CDR2 YYNGEE come from the germline V gene. CDR3 DNA sequence: TGTGCCAGCAGCAAGACGGGGGATACGCAGTATTTT. Protein: CASSKTGDTQYF.

The chain carries TRBV19 and TRBJ1-5; 12 bases match TRBD1. With V trimmed by 7 bases and J by 6 bases, 7 bases remained unmatched. The CDR3 contains 15 residues. Germline-derived CDR1 and CDR2 are LNHDA and SQIVND (reference sequence). The CDR3 sequence is CASTLGQGAFQPQHF. The CDR3, as DNA: TGTGCCAGTACCCTGGGACAGGGGGCTTTTCAGCCCCAGCATTTT.

This clone was counted only a few times. The V call is TRBV27, the J call TRBJ1-2; TRBD1 matches at 8 bases. The CDR3 extends over 17 amino acids. Trimming removed 3 bases from V and 8 bases from J; junction bases left unmatched: 17. The germline V gene encodes CDR1 MNHEY and CDR2 SMNVEV (reference sequence). The CDR3 DNA sequence: TGTGCCAGCAGTTTTGGGCCAGGGGGCCCAATGGCAAGAGGCTACACCTTC. It encodes CASSFGPGGPMARGYTF.

This sequence joins TRBV7-3 and TRBJ1-1; no definite D call. There are 13 residues in the CDR3. Trimming took 2 bases from V and 2 from J, leaving 6 bases between them. Looked up from germline, CDR1 is SGHTA and CDR2 is FQGTGA. CDR3 protein: CASSLYRNTEAFF. The CDR3 DNA reads as TGTGCCAGCAGCTTATACAGAAACACTGAAGCTTTCTTT. The variable domain in full, with the rest retrieved from reference TRBV7-3 and TRBJ1-1, is GAGVSQTPSNKVTEKGKYVELRCDPISGHTALYWYRQSLGQGPEFLIYFQGTGAADDSGLPNDRFFAVRPEGSVSTLKIQRTERGDSAVYLCASSLYRNTEAFFGQGTRLTVV.

The genes are TRBV9 and TRBJ1-3; 7 nucleotides match TRBD1. Trimming at V came to 3 bases and at J to 2 bases, leaving 2 bases not matched to a gene. The CDR3 has 14 amino acids. Germline V gene sequence: CDR1 SGDLS, CDR2 YYNGEE. CDR3 bases: TGTGCCAGCAGCGGAGGGGGCCCTGGAAACACCATATATTTT. Translating gives CASSGGGPGNTIYF. Drawing the rest from reference TRBV9 and TRBJ1-3, the complete variable domain is DSGVTQTPKHLITATGQRVTLRCSPRSGDLSVYWYQQSLDQGLQFLIQYYNGEERAKGNILERFSAQQFPDLHSELNLSSLELGDSALYFCASSGGGPGNTIYFGEGSWLTVV.

The chain couples TRBV5-1 to TRBJ1-1; TRBD1 aligns across 7 bases. V trimming: 0 bases; J trimming: 7 bases; junction bases outside the gene matches: 9. CDR1 and CDR2 from the germline V gene are SGHRS and YFSETQ. The CDR3 is 15 amino acids. CDR3 nucleotide sequence: TGCGCCAGCAGCTTGGCCCCCGGGACAGTTGATGAAGCTTTCTTT. It encodes CASSLAPGTVDEAFF.

The genes are TRBV5-4 and TRBJ2-3; tentatively, D is TRBD2 (7 bases). Germline loops: CDR1 SGHNT, CDR2 YYREEE (reference sequence). With 1 base removed from V and 2 bases from J, the gap between germline ends came to 20 bases. The CDR3 is 18 residues long. As DNA, the CDR3 is TGTGCCAGCAGCTTGCTCGGGTTTGGCGGGGGCGCCACAGATACGCAGTATTTT. Translation gives CASSLLGFGGGATDTQYF.

The chain is built from TRBV4-1 and TRBJ1-4; weak D call: TRBD1 (6 bases). The CDR3 is 13 residues long. Deletions cut 6 bases from V and 6 bases from J, with 11 bases between. Germline CDR1 is MGHRA and CDR2 is YSYEKL. CDR3 amino acids: CASSGDTDEKLFF. The CDR3 bases are TGCGCCAGCAGTGGGGACACAGATGAAAAACTGTTTTTT.

The V gene is TRBV5-5, the J gene TRBJ2-1, with 7 bases matching TRBD1. From germline, CDR1 is SGHKS and CDR2 YYEKEE (reference sequence). The V and J ends lost 4 bases and 3 bases, in that order; junction bases with no gene match: 10. This CDR3 is built from 16 residues. DNA of the CDR3: TGTGCCAGCAGCCTGGGAAGACAGGGTATCTACAATGAGCAGTTCTTC. Amino acid sequence: CASSLGRQGIYNEQFF.